This T cell receptor beta chain derives from a study of blood T cell repertoires in COVID-19 (TCRdb year 2020). General notes on the study: Collaborator samples came from the United States, Italy and Spain and covered acute and convalescent phases of COVID-19. The material from the prospective study consisted of cDNA or gDNA derived from T cells, B-cell-depleted T cells, or PBMCs. Deeply sampled blood TCRbeta repertoires from subjects exposed to, actively infected with, or recovered from COVID-19 were included in the dataset. A freely available public database, intended as a resource for researchers studying the immune response to SARS-CoV-2, is where the repertoires were released. The samples were drawn from two sources: the first 160 participants of the ongoing ImmuneRACE study, and fewer than 1,500 subjects contributed by 6 global collaborators. Nearly every sample came with metadata listing a de-identified subject ID, COVID-19 status, age in years and sex. HLA class I and class II types, where available, came from metadata supplied by the sample provider rather than from assay-based typing.

Overall study results and their limits: The amount of clinical and demographic metadata varied by source and participant and was provided uncurated.

The collaborating institutions used their own protocols to collect whole blood in K2EDTA tubes. For TCRbeta analysis, collaborator samples were shipped as frozen whole blood, as isolated PBMCs, or as DNA extracted from either sample type. TCRbeta CDR3 regions were amplified from genomic DNA using the immunoSEQ Assay, a bias-controlled multiplex PCR. Concerning the study's data processing: The number of nucleated cells in each sample was estimated by amplification of reference gene primers within the assay. Sequence reads were collapsed and filtered to measure the absolute abundance of every unique TCRbeta CDR3 rearrangement. Productive Simpson clonality was computed per sample as the square root of Simpson's diversity index over productive rearrangements. Entries here come from immuneACCESS through TCRdb and include only in-frame sequences with V and J called. Some clones fail to appear in such tables; in the studies checked, an unresolved V gene covers under half of the shortfall, and the cause of the remainder is unknown. V and J calls and clone size are copied from that table; D and trimming were computed from the DNA. The sample table contains 110,000 to 150,000 clones; only one count was recorded for 75% to 90% of them. Around 3.3% of the sample rests with the top ten.

Details on this clone: Its recognized antigen is unknown. Nothing much larger sits one base from this clone, and base qualities are not available.

V gives up 0 bases and J gives up 0 bases, and the segment between their germline ends measures 14 bases. The germline V gene provides CDR1 MNHEY and CDR2 SVGEGT. The CDR3 measures 17 amino acids from cysteine to phenylalanine. Only the CDR3 portion is preserved as DNA: 51 bases, with reading frame beginning at the first base. Recombination joined TRBV6-2 or TRBV6-3 with TRBJ1-1; the D gene is possibly TRBD1, with 6 bases matching. The sample was peripheral blood. This TCR came from a woman aged 60-75 years with active COVID-19. The CDR3 here reads CASSYSTRGGMNTEAFF. The base sequence is TGTGCCAGCAGTTACTCGACCAGGGGTGGAATGAACACTGAAGCTTTCTTT.